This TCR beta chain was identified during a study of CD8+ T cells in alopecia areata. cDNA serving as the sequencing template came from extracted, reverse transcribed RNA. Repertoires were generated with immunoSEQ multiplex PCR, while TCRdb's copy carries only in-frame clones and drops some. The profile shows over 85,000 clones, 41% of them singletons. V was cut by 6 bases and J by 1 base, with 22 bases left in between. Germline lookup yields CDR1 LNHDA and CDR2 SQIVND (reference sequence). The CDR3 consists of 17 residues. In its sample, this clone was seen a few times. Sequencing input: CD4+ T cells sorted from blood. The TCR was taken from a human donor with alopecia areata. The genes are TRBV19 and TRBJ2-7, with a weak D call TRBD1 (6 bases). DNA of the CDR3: TGTGCCAGTAGACCATCCGTCCAACAGGGATGGTCCTACGAGCAGTACTTC. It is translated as CASRPSVQQGWSYEQYF.